Below are 7 T cell receptor beta chains sequenced from a single sample in a study of cytomegalovirus exposure and HLA in healthy donors. The method was immunoSEQ multiplex PCR; TCRdb's version includes in-frame clones alone and lacks a portion of them. The table has about 240,000 clones, 70% to 90% seen once. Sequenced sample: PBMCs. These receptors were collected from a woman aged 25 to 45 in good health and CMV-seropositive.

V and J are TRBV5-1 and TRBJ2-7; D gene unclear. V was pared by 0 bases and J by 0 bases, with 4 bases between. The CDR3 consists of 13 residues. Germline loops: CDR1 SGHRS, CDR2 YFSETQ. The CDR3: CASSLVSSYEQYF. The CDR3 nucleotides read TGCGCCAGCAGCTTGGTCAGCTCCTACGAGCAGTACTTC.

V gene TRBV18 combines with J gene TRBJ2-7; the match to TRBD1 covers 9 bases. Germline values: CDR1 KGHSH, CDR2 LQKENI. Trimming took 6 bases from V and 8 from J; bases not matched to a gene: 11. The CDR3 has 14 residues. The CDR3 is CASSLGTGNRKQYF. In DNA form, the CDR3 reads TGTGCCAGCTCCCTCGGGACAGGGAATAGAAAGCAGTACTTC.

V and J are TRBV5-1 and TRBJ2-7, with D tentatively TRBD2 (6 bases). CDR3 length equals 13 residues. V was cut by 5 bases and J by 4 bases, with 13 bases left in between. The germline CDR1 and CDR2 sequences are SGHRS and YFSETQ. The CDR3 region is CASSYSGRYEQYF. The DNA of the CDR3 is TGCGCCAGCAGTTACTCAGGGAGGTACGAGCAGTACTTC.

The rearrangement uses TRBV28 and TRBJ1-5; D ambiguous. The V gene lost 11 bases and the J gene lost 6 bases, with 17 bases spanning the gap. Germline V gives CDR1 MDHEN, CDR2 SYDVKM. The CDR3 contains 13 residues. The CDR3 region is CAARRRGPQPQHF. In nucleotides, the CDR3 is TGTGCCGCTCGACGGCGTGGGCCTCAGCCCCAGCATTTT.

The rearrangement joins TRBV11-1 to TRBJ2-7; D is unclear. From germline, CDR1 is SGHAT and CDR2 FQDESV (reference sequence). This CDR3 is 13 amino acids long. The V end lost 0 bases, the J end lost 3 bases, and 6 bases lay between the germline ends. The CDR3 sequence is CASSLALSYEQYF. CDR3 DNA: TGTGCCAGCAGCTTAGCGTTGAGCTACGAGCAGTACTTC.

The rearrangement uses TRBV27 and TRBJ2-1, with D perhaps TRBD2 (6 bases). V was trimmed by 5 bases and J by 4 bases, leaving 18 bases between them. In germline, CDR1 is MNHEY, CDR2 SMNVEV (reference sequence). The CDR3 contains 16 residues. CDR3: CASSQTGGVGYNEQFF. In DNA, the CDR3 is TGTGCCAGCAGTCAGACCGGAGGGGTAGGGTACAATGAGCAGTTCTTC.

V gene TRBV30 combines with J gene TRBJ1-5; 8 nucleotides align to TRBD1. CDR3 length: 14 residues. The germline V gene encodes CDR1 GTSNPN and CDR2 SVGIG (reference sequence). Trimming at V came to 2 bases and at J to 7 bases, leaving 7 bases not matched to a gene. CDR3 coding DNA: TGTGCCTGGAGTCAAGACAGGGGAGACCAGCCCCAGCATTTT. Translating gives CAWSQDRGDQPQHF. Supplemented by reference TRBV30 and TRBJ1-5, the full variable domain reads SQTIHQWPATLVQPVGSPLSLECTVEGTSNPNLYWYRQAAGRGLQLLFYSVGIGQISSEVPQNLSASRPQDRQFILSSKKLLLSDSGFYLCAWSQDRGDQPQHFGDGTRLSIL.